This entry lists 27 T cell receptor beta chains sequenced from one sample in a study of cytomegalovirus exposure and HLA in healthy donors. The PCR had 60 Vbeta and 13 Jbeta primers. The protocol was immunoSEQ multiplex PCR, while the TCRdb copy is restricted to in-frame clones and leaves out a portion. The sample consists of approximately 140,000 clones, approximately 71% of them appearing once. Sequencing was carried out using PBMCs. The receptors derive from a man in his forties in good health and CMV-seronegative.

The genes are TRBV18 and TRBJ2-2; perhaps TRBD1 as D (5 bases). CDR3 length equals 14 residues. The germline V gene encodes CDR1 KGHSH and CDR2 LQKENI. Trimming took off 3 bases at V and 5 bases at J, with 10 bases between the two ends. CDR3 region: CASSPSGRTGELFF. CDR3 in DNA: TGTGCCAGCTCACCCTCAGGGCGTACCGGGGAGCTGTTTTTT.

The rearrangement joins TRBV6-6 to TRBJ2-3; TRBD2 might be the D (6 bases). CDR1 is MNHNY, CDR2 SVGAGI, per germline (reference sequence). The CDR3 is made up of 16 amino acids. V was clipped by 7 bases and J by 6 bases, with 23 bases between them. CDR3 amino acids: CASIQRRGLGGDTQYF. For the CDR3, the DNA is TGTGCCAGCATCCAAAGAAGGGGCCTTGGAGGGGATACGCAGTATTTT.

The genes are TRBV7-3 and TRBJ2-7, with 8 nucleotides matching TRBD2. The CDR3 loop spans 15 amino acids. CDR1 and CDR2 from the germline V gene are SGHTA and FQGTGA. V lost 2 bases and J lost 7; bases outside the gene matches: 10. The CDR3: CASSLRGGLGGEQYF. CDR3 nucleotide sequence: TGTGCCAGCAGCTTACGCGGGGGGCTAGGGGGAGAGCAGTACTTC.

The chain combines TRBV27 with TRBJ2-7, with 9 bases lining up with TRBD1. There are 13 residues in the CDR3. V gave up 6 bases and J gave up 6 bases; unmatched junction bases: 6. The germline V gene encodes CDR1 MNHEY and CDR2 SMNVEV (reference sequence). CDR3: CASRRGQGLEQYF. The CDR3 nucleotides read TGTGCCAGCAGGCGGGGACAGGGACTCGAGCAGTACTTC.

The chain combines TRBV19 with TRBJ1-5; D is possibly TRBD1 (6 bases). The CDR3 covers 15 residues. V was clipped by 5 bases and J by 8 bases, with 19 bases between them. Looked up from germline, CDR1 is LNHDA and CDR2 is SQIVND (reference sequence). DNA for the CDR3: TGTGCCAGTAGTCCGGTCTCCCGGGGGGGCAAGCCCCAGCATTTT. Translated, it gives CASSPVSRGGKPQHF.

The CDR3 loop reads CASSLSPGQFQETQYF. CDR3 in DNA: TGTGCCAGCAGTTTATCTCCGGGACAATTCCAAGAGACCCAGTACTTC. The genes are TRBV28 and TRBJ2-5; possible D gene TRBD1, 6 bases. V dropped 1 base and J dropped 1 base, with 13 bases sitting between them. The CDR3 is 16 residues long. CDR1 MDHEN and CDR2 SYDVKM come from the germline V gene.

V and J are TRBV4-1 and TRBJ2-5, with a weak D call TRBD2 (5 bases). Germline loops: CDR1 MGHRA, CDR2 YSYEKL. V gave up 3 bases and J gave up 4 bases, with 15 bases separating them. The CDR3 sequence is 15 residues long. The DNA for the CDR3 is TGCGCCAGCAGCCAGGGATTGGAGGTATTAGAGACCCAGTACTTC. Its translation is CASSQGLEVLETQYF.

This chain joins TRBV4-2 and TRBJ2-1; possibly TRBD2 for D (5 bases). CDR1 is LGHNA, CDR2 YNFKEQ, per germline. CDR3 size: 14 residues. The V end was cut by 4 bases, the J end by 7 bases, with 14 bases between. This CDR3 is CASSPPAGKNEQFF. CDR3 in DNA: TGTGCCAGCAGCCCCCCGGCGGGTAAGAATGAGCAGTTCTTC.

The chain carries TRBV27 and TRBJ2-7; a weak D match, TRBD1 (5 bases). Germline V lookup: CDR1 MNHEY, CDR2 SMNVEV (reference sequence). The V end was cut by 6 bases, the J end by 0 bases, with 12 bases between. The CDR3 length is 14 residues. The DNA of the CDR3 is TGTGCCAGCAGCCCCGACAGCAGCTCCTACGAGCAGTACTTC. Its translation is CASSPDSSSYEQYF.

The chain employs TRBV7-8 and TRBJ1-5; D is unresolved. This CDR3 is 14 amino acids long. CDR1 and CDR2 (germline): SGHVS, FQNEAQ. Deletions cut 1 base from V and 2 bases from J, with 6 bases between. The CDR3 here is CASSLVRGNQPQHF. The CDR3, as DNA: TGTGCCAGCAGCTTAGTCCGAGGCAATCAGCCCCAGCATTTT.

J is TRBJ1-1 and V is TRBV5-4, with no clear D. The CDR3 loop spans 13 amino acids. The V end lost 3 bases, the J end lost 2 bases, and 8 bases lay between the germline ends. Germline V gene sequence: CDR1 SGHNT, CDR2 YYREEE (reference sequence). The CDR3 protein is CASSSWTNTEAFF. In DNA, the CDR3 is TGTGCCAGCAGCTCCTGGACTAACACTGAAGCTTTCTTT.

This chain uses TRBV6-1 with TRBJ2-2; D is possibly TRBD1 (6 bases). Germline CDR1 MNHNS, CDR2 SASEGT. V gave up 2 bases and J gave up 4 bases, with 20 bases separating them. This CDR3 has 18 amino acids. This CDR3 is CASSEWGWHRDPTGELFF. The CDR3 region has the DNA TGTGCCAGCAGTGAATGGGGATGGCACAGGGACCCCACCGGGGAGCTGTTTTTT.

V and J are TRBV5-1 and TRBJ2-7; 8 bases match TRBD1. Germline V gene lookup returns CDR1 SGHRS and CDR2 YFSETQ. The CDR3 length is 15 residues. V was pared by 3 bases and J by 7 bases, with 12 bases of the junction left unmatched. Here the CDR3 reads CASSYGTGPYREQYF. CDR3 in DNA: TGCGCCAGCAGCTATGGGACAGGCCCCTACAGGGAGCAGTACTTC.

About this clone itself: The same CDR3 is also encoded by other DNA sequences in this sample. The gene calls are TRBV2 and TRBJ1-1, with TRBD1 identical over 8 bases. J lost 1 base, V lost 6 bases, and 1 base had no gene match. This CDR3 has 13 amino acids. Germline V gene sequence: CDR1 SNHLY, CDR2 FYNNEI. CDR3 DNA sequence: TGTGCCAGCAGCGGACAGGGGAACACTGAAGCTTTCTTT. This sequence encodes CASSGQGNTEAFF.

The J gene is TRBJ2-7, the V gene TRBV2; possible D gene TRBD2, 5 bases. The CDR3 sequence is 14 residues long. Germline V CDR1 and CDR2: SNHLY, FYNNEI. V lost 4 bases to trimming and J lost 6 bases, with 16 bases between them. The chain's CDR3 is CASSAGQEDCEQYF. CDR3 nucleotide sequence: TGTGCCAGCAGTGCCGGGCAGGAGGACTGCGAGCAGTACTTC.

The chain has TRBV19 and TRBJ2-7, with 7 nucleotides matching TRBD2. The CDR3 has 12 residues. The V gene end was trimmed by 8 bases and the J gene end by 6 bases; junction bases not matched to a gene: 7. The germline V gene has CDR1 LNHDA and CDR2 SQIVND (reference sequence). The CDR3 protein is CASSGGTGEQYF. The CDR3 DNA sequence: TGTGCCAGTTCCGGGGGGACGGGCGAGCAGTACTTC. Complete variable domain (other parts from reference TRBV19 and TRBJ2-7): DGGITQSPKYLFRKEGQNVTLSCEQNLNHDAMYWYRQDPGQGLRLIYYSQIVNDFQKGDIAEGYSVSREKKESFPLTVTSAQKNPTAFYLCASSGGTGEQYFGPGTRLTVT.

The chain combines TRBV5-1 with TRBJ2-5; 8 positions match TRBD1. The last part of the DNA fits TRBJ2-7 better; the J call may be wrong. CDR1 and CDR2 (germline): SGHRS, YFSETQ. The CDR3 sequence is 14 residues long. In DNA, the CDR3 is TGCGCCAGCAGCCCACGGGACAGGCCCTACGAGCAGTACTTC. Protein product: CASSPRDRPYEQYF.

The chain couples TRBV27 to TRBJ2-6; tentative D call: TRBD2 (7 bases). The CDR3 length is 19 residues. The V gene's germline CDR1 is MNHEY and CDR2 SMNVEV (reference sequence). V lost 7 bases, J lost 0 bases, and 22 bases lay in between. The CDR3 sequence is CASKWAGAGASSGANVLTF. CDR3 nucleotide sequence: TGTGCCAGCAAATGGGCTGGGGCGGGGGCTAGCTCTGGGGCCAACGTCCTGACTTTC.

The chain employs TRBV19 and TRBJ1-2; D ambiguous. CDR1 LNHDA and CDR2 SQIVND come from the germline V gene (reference sequence). The CDR3 contains 14 residues. The V end lost 7 bases, the J end lost 5 bases, and 17 bases lay between the germline ends. The CDR3 loop reads CASTPGGRLYGYTF. In nucleotides, the CDR3 is TGTGCCAGTACCCCTGGCGGCAGACTTTATGGCTACACCTTC.

This clone showed up just a few times. The chain employs TRBV14 and TRBJ2-7; no definite D call. This CDR3 is built from 11 residues. Trimming cost V 4 bases and J 4 bases, with 5 bases left between them. Germline V gene lookup returns CDR1 SGHDN and CDR2 FVKESK. The CDR3 sequence is CASSPRYEQYF. DNA for the CDR3: TGTGCCAGCAGCCCCCGTTACGAGCAGTACTTC.

The rearrangement uses TRBV2 and TRBJ1-5; no reliable D call. Trimming left V 7 bases short and J 0 bases short, with 10 bases between. Per the germline V gene, CDR1 is SNHLY and CDR2 is FYNNEI. The CDR3 is 14 residues long. Here the CDR3 reads CASKAEYSNQPQHF. DNA of the CDR3: TGTGCCAGCAAAGCGGAGTATAGCAATCAGCCCCAGCATTTT.

This chain links TRBV7-6 with TRBJ2-3; the match to TRBD2 covers 7 bases. V lost 5 bases to trimming and J lost 2 bases; unmatched junction nucleotides: 10. Germline values: CDR1 SGHVS, CDR2 FNYEAQ. The CDR3 extends over 16 amino acids. The CDR3 sequence: CASSPYGGSSTDTQYF. The DNA for the CDR3 is TGTGCCAGCAGCCCGTACGGGGGGTCATCCACAGATACGCAGTATTTT.

The chain has TRBV5-1 and TRBJ1-2; 9 bases map to TRBD1. With V trimmed by 2 bases and J by 8 bases, 13 bases remained unmatched. CDR1 and CDR2 from the germline V gene are SGHRS and YFSETQ. CDR3 size: 16 residues. This chain's CDR3 is CASSFIGQGPSFGYTF. DNA for the CDR3: TGCGCCAGCAGCTTTATAGGACAGGGGCCCTCGTTCGGCTACACCTTC.

This clone came up a few times. The chain combines TRBV6-6 with TRBJ1-2; 8 positions agree with TRBD1. Germline assignment: CDR1 MNHNY and CDR2 SVGAGI (reference sequence). The V segment lost 7 bases and the J segment 5 bases; nucleotides outside the gene matches: 9. The CDR3 runs to 14 residues. CDR3 bases: TGTGCCAGCACTGAGACAGGGGCTTGGTATGGCTACACCTTC. Its translation is CASTETGAWYGYTF.

A few counts support this clone. The V gene is TRBV5-1, the J gene TRBJ2-1; no clear D gene. Germline CDR1 reads SGHRS; CDR2 reads YFSETQ. Trimming cost V 1 base and J 2 bases, with 10 bases left between them. This CDR3 has 15 amino acids. This chain's CDR3 is CASSLQPGAYNEQFF. DNA for the CDR3: TGCGCCAGCAGCTTGCAGCCAGGTGCCTACAATGAGCAGTTCTTC.

The CDR3 coding sequence is TGTGCCAGCAGCACACACGGGACAGGGGTCGCTTTCTTT. Encoded protein: CASSTHGTGVAFF. This rearrangement joins TRBV13 to TRBJ1-1, with 10 bases matching TRBD1. The CDR3 consists of 13 residues. Germline trimming cut 5 bases from V and 11 bases from J; bases unmatched to any gene: 8. The germline CDR1 and CDR2 sequences are PRHDT and FYEKMQ (reference sequence). Using reference TRBV13 and TRBJ1-1 for the parts outside the CDR3, the full variable domain is AAGVIQSPRHLIKEKRETATLKCYPIPRHDTVYWYQQGPGQDPQFLISFYEKMQSDKGSIPDRFSAQQFSDYHSELNMSSLELGDSALYFCASSTHGTGVAFFGQGTRLTVV.

This clone was seen a handful of times. The chain combines TRBV4-1 with TRBJ1-2; D call uncertain. Looked up from germline, CDR1 is MGHRA and CDR2 is YSYEKL. The CDR3 spans 13 residues. V lost 4 bases to trimming and J lost 8 bases, with 14 bases between them. CDR3 sequence (DNA): TGCGCCAGCAGCCCCCTCATAACTTCGGGCTACACCTTC. Translated, it gives CASSPLITSGYTF.